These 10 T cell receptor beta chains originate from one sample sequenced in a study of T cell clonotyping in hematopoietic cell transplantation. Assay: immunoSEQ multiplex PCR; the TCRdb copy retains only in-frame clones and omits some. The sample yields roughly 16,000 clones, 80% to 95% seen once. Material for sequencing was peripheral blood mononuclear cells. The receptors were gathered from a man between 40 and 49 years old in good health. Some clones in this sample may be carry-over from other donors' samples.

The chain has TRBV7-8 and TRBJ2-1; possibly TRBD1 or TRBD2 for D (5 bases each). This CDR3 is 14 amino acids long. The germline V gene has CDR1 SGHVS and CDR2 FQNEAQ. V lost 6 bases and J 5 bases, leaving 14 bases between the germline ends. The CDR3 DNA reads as TGTGCCAGCAGGCCCCCACTAGGGGACAATGAGCAGTTCTTC. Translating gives CASRPPLGDNEQFF.

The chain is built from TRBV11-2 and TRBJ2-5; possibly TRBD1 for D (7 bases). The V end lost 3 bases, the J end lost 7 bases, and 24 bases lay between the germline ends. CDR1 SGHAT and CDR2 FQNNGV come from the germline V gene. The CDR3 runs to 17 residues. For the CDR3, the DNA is TGTGCCAGCAGCTTCGGACCGGGACAGCTGCCCGGGGGGACCCAGTACTTC. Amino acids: CASSFGPGQLPGGTQYF. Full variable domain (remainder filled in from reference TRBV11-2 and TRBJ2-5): EAGVAQSPRYKIIEKRQSVAFWCNPISGHATLYWYQQILGQGPKLLIQFQNNGVVDDSQLPKDRFSAERLKGVDSTLKIQPAKLEDSAVYLCASSFGPGQLPGGTQYFGPGTRLLVL.

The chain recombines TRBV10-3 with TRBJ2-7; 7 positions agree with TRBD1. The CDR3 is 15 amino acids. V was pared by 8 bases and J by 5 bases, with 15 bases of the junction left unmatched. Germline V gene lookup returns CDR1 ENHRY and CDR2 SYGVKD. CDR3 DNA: TGTGCCATCTTGAACCGGGACAGTTCGCACCACGAGCAGTACTTC. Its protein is CAILNRDSSHHEQYF.

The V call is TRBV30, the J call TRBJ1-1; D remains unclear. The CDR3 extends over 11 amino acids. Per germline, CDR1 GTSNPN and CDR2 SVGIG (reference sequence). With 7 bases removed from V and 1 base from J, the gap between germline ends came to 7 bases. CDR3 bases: TGTGCCTCACACAGGAACACTGAAGCTTTCTTT. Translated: CASHRNTEAFF.

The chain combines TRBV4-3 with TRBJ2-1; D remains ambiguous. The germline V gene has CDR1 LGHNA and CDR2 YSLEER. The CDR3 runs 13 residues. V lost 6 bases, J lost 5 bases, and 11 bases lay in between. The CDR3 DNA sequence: TGCGCCAGCAGGGTAGACACTAACAATGAGCAGTTCTTC. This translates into CASRVDTNNEQFF.

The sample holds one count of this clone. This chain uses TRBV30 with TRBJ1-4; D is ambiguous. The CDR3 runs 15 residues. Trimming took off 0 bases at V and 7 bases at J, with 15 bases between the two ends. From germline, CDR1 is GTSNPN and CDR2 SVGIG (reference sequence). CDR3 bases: TGTGCCTGGAGTGTGAGTCTGGGGAACGCTGAAAAACTGTTTTTT. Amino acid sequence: CAWSVSLGNAEKLFF. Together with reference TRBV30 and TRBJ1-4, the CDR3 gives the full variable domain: SQTIHQWPATLVQPVGSPLSLECTVEGTSNPNLYWYRQAAGRGLQLLFYSVGIGQISSEVPQNLSASRPQDRQFILSSKKLLLSDSGFYLCAWSVSLGNAEKLFFGSGTQLSVL.

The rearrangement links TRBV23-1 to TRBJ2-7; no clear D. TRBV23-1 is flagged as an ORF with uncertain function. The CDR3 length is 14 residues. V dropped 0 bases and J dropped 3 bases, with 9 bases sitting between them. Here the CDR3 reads CASSQSPPLYEQYF. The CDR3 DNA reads TGCGCCAGCAGTCAATCTCCCCCCCTCTACGAGCAGTACTTC.

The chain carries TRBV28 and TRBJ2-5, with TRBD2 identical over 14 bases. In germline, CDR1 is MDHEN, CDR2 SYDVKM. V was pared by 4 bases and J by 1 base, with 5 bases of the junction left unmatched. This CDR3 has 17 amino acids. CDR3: CASSSGTSGRVQETQYF. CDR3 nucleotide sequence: TGTGCCAGCAGTTCCGGGACTAGCGGGAGAGTCCAAGAGACCCAGTACTTC.

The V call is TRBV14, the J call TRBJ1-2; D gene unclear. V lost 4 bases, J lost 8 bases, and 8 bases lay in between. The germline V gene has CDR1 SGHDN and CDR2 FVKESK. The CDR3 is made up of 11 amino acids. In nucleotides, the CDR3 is TGTGCCAGCAGCCCCGGAGACGGCTACACCTTC. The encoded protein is CASSPGDGYTF.

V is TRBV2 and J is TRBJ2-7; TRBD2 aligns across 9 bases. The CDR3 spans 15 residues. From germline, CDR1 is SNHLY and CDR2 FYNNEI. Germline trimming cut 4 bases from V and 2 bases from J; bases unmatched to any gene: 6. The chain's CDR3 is CASSVASGTTYEQYF. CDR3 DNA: TGTGCCAGCAGTGTTGCTAGCGGGACTACCTACGAGCAGTACTTC.